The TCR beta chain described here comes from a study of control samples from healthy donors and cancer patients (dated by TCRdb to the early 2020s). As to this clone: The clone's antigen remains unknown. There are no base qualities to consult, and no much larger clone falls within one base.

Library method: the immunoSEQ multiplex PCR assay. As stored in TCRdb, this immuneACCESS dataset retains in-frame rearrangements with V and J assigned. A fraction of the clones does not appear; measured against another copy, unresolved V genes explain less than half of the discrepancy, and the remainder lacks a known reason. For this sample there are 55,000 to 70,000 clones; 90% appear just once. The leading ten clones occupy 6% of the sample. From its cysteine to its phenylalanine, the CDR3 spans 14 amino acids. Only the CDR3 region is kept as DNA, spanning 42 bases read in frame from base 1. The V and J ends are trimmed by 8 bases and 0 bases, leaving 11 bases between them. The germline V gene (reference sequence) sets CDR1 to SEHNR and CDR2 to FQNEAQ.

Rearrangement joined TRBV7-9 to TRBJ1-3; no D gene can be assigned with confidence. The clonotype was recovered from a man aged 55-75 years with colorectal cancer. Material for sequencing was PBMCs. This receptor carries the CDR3 CASSPHSSGNTIYF. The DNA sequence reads TGTGCCAGCTCCCCGCACAGCTCTGGAAACACCATATATTTT.